These 27 T cell receptor beta chains originate from one sample sequenced in a study of T cell responses to AZD1222 COVID-19 vaccine. Method: immunoSEQ multiplex PCR; TCRdb's copy keeps in-frame clones and lacks some. The table shows around 100,000 clones, with 70% to 90% occurring only once. The sequencing used peripheral blood, collected on day 0 of AZD1222 vaccination. Every receptor here comes from an adult in good health.

The gene calls are TRBV6-5 and TRBJ2-7; maybe TRBD2 (5 bases). Germline loops: CDR1 MNHEY, CDR2 SVGAGI. This CDR3 comprises 14 residues. V gave up 4 bases and J gave up 2 bases, with 12 bases separating them. The CDR3 is CASSSPGTTYEQYF. DNA for the CDR3: TGTGCCAGCAGTTCCCCGGGAACTACCTACGAGCAGTACTTC.

The chain combines TRBV4-1 with TRBJ1-3; D remains unclear. Germline lookup yields CDR1 MGHRA and CDR2 YSYEKL. V lost 4 bases and J 0 bases, leaving 13 bases between the germline ends. The CDR3 has 16 amino acids. CDR3 loop: CASSLPRPSSGNTIYF. In DNA form, the CDR3 reads TGCGCCAGCAGCCTCCCCCGTCCGAGCTCTGGAAACACCATATATTTT.

The chain recombines TRBV11-2 with TRBJ1-3; D gene uncertain. The CDR3 length is 15 residues. V was trimmed by 5 bases and J by 4 bases, leaving 15 bases between them. The germline CDR1 and CDR2 sequences are SGHAT and FQNNGV. The CDR3 coding sequence is TGTGCCAGCAGCGCCGATCAAGGTTTCGGAAACACCATATATTTT. This encodes CASSADQGFGNTIYF.

The chain couples TRBV30 to TRBJ2-1; the D gene is possibly TRBD2 (5 bases). Germline V lookup: CDR1 GTSNPN, CDR2 SVGIG (reference sequence). This CDR3 contains 15 residues. Trimming removed 4 bases from V and 2 bases from J, with 15 bases in between. The CDR3 nucleotides are TGTGCCTGGACTGTGAGCGGACCCACCTACAATGAGCAGTTCTTC. It specifies CAWTVSGPTYNEQFF.

The V gene is TRBV19, the J gene TRBJ2-3, with D possibly called TRBD1 or TRBD2 (5 bases each). The CDR3 extends over 15 amino acids. With 5 bases removed from V and 2 bases from J, the gap between germline ends came to 14 bases. Germline lookup yields CDR1 LNHDA and CDR2 SQIVND (reference sequence). In nucleotides, the CDR3 is TGTGCCAGTAGTTCCCTGGGGGTGTTCACAGATACGCAGTATTTT. Amino acids: CASSSLGVFTDTQYF.

This sequence joins TRBV2 and TRBJ1-3, with 7 nucleotides matching TRBD1. The CDR3 is made up of 16 amino acids. The trim removed 3 bases at V and 0 bases at J, leaving 5 bases unmatched. In germline, CDR1 is SNHLY, CDR2 FYNNEI. The CDR3 region is CASSEDRTSSGNTIYF. The CDR3 DNA sequence: TGTGCCAGCAGTGAGGACAGGACTAGCTCTGGAAACACCATATATTTT.

This CDR3 reads CASSETSLMDEQFF. For the CDR3, the DNA is TGTGCCAGCAGCGAGACTAGCTTGATGGATGAGCAGTTCTTC. The chain has TRBV9 and TRBJ2-1; TRBD2 matches at 7 bases. Germline V gene lookup returns CDR1 SGDLS and CDR2 YYNGEE. This CDR3 has 14 residues. V shed 3 bases and J 8 bases; nucleotides not matched to a gene: 8.

The CDR3 protein is CASSSAPGQTINQPQHF. The CDR3 coding sequence is TGTGCCAGCTCAAGTGCCCCGGGACAGACGATCAATCAGCCCCAGCATTTT. The chain couples TRBV18 to TRBJ1-5; the match to TRBD1 covers 7 bases. In germline, CDR1 is KGHSH, CDR2 LQKENI. This CDR3 has 17 residues. Losses at the gene ends were 5 bases for V and 3 bases for J; bases not matched to a gene: 13.

This chain joins TRBV7-2 and TRBJ1-2, with unresolved D. Trimming cost V 5 bases and J 4 bases, with 17 bases left between them. The CDR3 runs to 15 residues. The V gene's germline CDR1 is SGHTA and CDR2 FQGNSA. The CDR3, as DNA: TGTGCCAGCAGCCAAGGATCCTCGCCGGGCTATGGCTACACCTTC. The encoded protein is CASSQGSSPGYGYTF.

The V call is TRBV21-1, the J call TRBJ2-5; the D call of TRBD2 is as the table states it, not checked on the DNA. TRBV21-1 is a pseudogene segment. The CDR3 runs to 16 residues. CDR3 coding DNA: TGTGCCAGCAGCGCCCGACTAGCGGGGAGACAAGAGACCCAGTACTTC. Translated, it gives CASSARLAGRQETQYF.

The chain is built from TRBV3-1 (or the pseudogene TRBV3-2) and TRBJ2-4; 16 bases match TRBD2. The V and J ends lost 4 bases and 6 bases, in that order; junction bases with no gene match: 9. The CDR3 is 18 residues long. Germline V gene lookup returns CDR1 LGHDT and CDR2 YNNKEL (reference sequence). CDR3 region: CASSRSGTSGGALNIQYF. The CDR3, as DNA: TGTGCCAGCAGCCGTTCCGGGACTAGCGGGGGGGCTTTAAACATTCAGTACTTC.

The gene calls are TRBV19 and TRBJ2-7; 14 bases line up with TRBD2. The ends lost 7 bases at V and 3 bases at J; junction bases unmatched: 11. CDR1 is LNHDA, CDR2 SQIVND, per germline (reference sequence). The CDR3 consists of 17 residues. The CDR3 region has the DNA TGTGCCAGTACCCGAGATGGACTAGCGGGGGGAATCTACGAGCAGTACTTC. Translating it yields CASTRDGLAGGIYEQYF.

This clone has a single count. This chain links TRBV30 with TRBJ2-7; D uncertain. In germline, CDR1 is GTSNPN, CDR2 SVGIG (reference sequence). V lost 2 bases to trimming and J lost 4 bases, with 6 bases between them. CDR3 length: 11 amino acids. This CDR3 is CAWSSEYEQYF. DNA for the CDR3: TGTGCCTGGAGTTCGGAGTACGAGCAGTACTTC.

The chain has TRBV2 and TRBJ2-7; TRBD2 matches 7 bases. This CDR3 contains 16 residues. V gave up 6 bases and J gave up 0 bases; unmatched junction bases: 11. CDR1 and CDR2 from the germline V gene are SNHLY and FYNNEI. The DNA of the CDR3 is TGTGCCAGCAGCGACCGGGACTATCCGAGCTCCTACGAGCAGTACTTC. Its protein is CASSDRDYPSSYEQYF.

The sample holds one count of this clone. The rearrangement links TRBV11-2 to TRBJ2-7; 7 bases match TRBD1. This CDR3 is 15 amino acids long. Trimming took 5 bases from V and 5 from J; bases not matched to a gene: 12. Per germline, CDR1 SGHAT and CDR2 FQNNGV. CDR3 sequence: CASSAVGTVVHEQYF. The CDR3 DNA reads as TGTGCCAGCAGCGCCGTCGGGACAGTTGTCCACGAGCAGTACTTC.

This rearrangement joins TRBV9 to TRBJ1-5; the D is unclear. The CDR3 is 15 amino acids. V was pared by 3 bases and J by 7 bases, with 17 bases between. CDR1 SGDLS and CDR2 YYNGEE come from the germline V gene. CDR3 sequence: CASSESLGGGQPQHF. CDR3 DNA: TGTGCCAGCAGCGAGAGCCTTGGAGGCGGCCAGCCCCAGCATTTT. The full variable domain, in which reference TRBV9 and TRBJ1-5 provide the parts outside the CDR3, is DSGVTQTPKHLITATGQRVTLRCSPRSGDLSVYWYQQSLDQGLQFLIQYYNGEERAKGNILERFSAQQFPDLHSELNLSSLELGDSALYFCASSESLGGGQPQHFGDGTRLSIL.

The rearrangement uses TRBV12-3 or TRBV12-4 and TRBJ2-1; no definite D call. V shed 4 bases and J shed 4 bases, with 5 bases lying between them. This CDR3 spans 12 amino acids. CDR3 DNA sequence: TGTGCCAGCAGTTCGATGTACAATGAGCAGTTCTTC. Encoded protein: CASSSMYNEQFF.

CDR3 residues: CAWSRRLDGRSTDTQYF. The CDR3, as DNA: TGTGCCTGGAGTCGGAGACTAGACGGCCGCAGCACAGATACGCAGTATTTT. This rearrangement joins TRBV30 to TRBJ2-3; tentatively, D is TRBD2 (6 bases). V gave up 2 bases and J gave up 0 bases, with 18 bases separating them. The CDR3 spans 17 residues. Germline V gene lookup returns CDR1 GTSNPN and CDR2 SVGIG (reference sequence).

This rearrangement joins TRBV7-8 to TRBJ2-7, with D unclear. This CDR3 comprises 13 residues. Germline lookup yields CDR1 SGHVS and CDR2 FQNEAQ. V shed 0 bases and J shed 1 base, with 4 bases lying between them. CDR3 sequence (DNA): TGTGCCAGCAGCTTAGCTATTTCCTACGAGCAGTACTTC. This encodes CASSLAISYEQYF.

This clone is categorized as medium-sized. The sample carries other DNA sequences with the same CDR3. V and J are TRBV7-9 and TRBJ1-5; unclear D gene. Looked up from germline, CDR1 is SEHNR and CDR2 is FQNEAQ (reference sequence). The CDR3 length is 14 residues. The V end was cut by 1 base, the J end by 4 bases, with 8 bases between. The CDR3 loop reads CASSLGIPNQPQHF. The CDR3 DNA follows: TGTGCCAGCAGCTTAGGTATTCCAAATCAGCCCCAGCATTTT.

V usage is TRBV6-5 and J usage is TRBJ2-5; D tentatively reads TRBD1 or TRBD2 (6 bases each). The CDR3 has 14 residues. Germline CDR1 MNHEY, CDR2 SVGAGI. V was pared by 8 bases and J by 4 bases, with 17 bases between. The DNA of the CDR3 is TGTGCCAGCTACGGAGGGGGGCTGATAGAGACCCAGTACTTC. This codes for CASYGGGLIETQYF.

J is TRBJ1-1 and V is TRBV6-5; 7 bases match TRBD1. The CDR3 has 14 amino acids. In germline, CDR1 is MNHEY, CDR2 SVGAGI. Trimming cost V 7 bases and J 4 bases; bases outside gene matches: 9. CDR3 region: CASTTGQAGTEAFF. In nucleotides, the CDR3 is TGTGCCAGCACTACCGGACAGGCGGGCACTGAAGCTTTCTTT.

This clone was recorded once. The chain employs TRBV19 and TRBJ2-7; 10 nucleotides agree with TRBD2. The germline CDR1 and CDR2 sequences are LNHDA and SQIVND (reference sequence). V dropped 8 bases and J dropped 0; count of bases not matched to a gene: 7. CDR3 length equals 15 residues. CDR3 region: CASGGLAESSYEQYF. The CDR3 nucleotides are TGTGCCAGTGGAGGACTAGCGGAGAGCTCCTACGAGCAGTACTTC.

V is TRBV7-2 and J is TRBJ2-3; TRBD2 matches at 9 bases. This CDR3 comprises 16 residues. The germline CDR1 and CDR2 sequences are SGHTA and FQGNSA. V lost 4 bases and J lost 2; bases outside the gene matches: 7. The CDR3 sequence: CASSSGAGGNTDTQYF. For the CDR3, the DNA is TGTGCCAGCAGCTCTGGAGCGGGAGGCAACACAGATACGCAGTATTTT. The full variable domain, rest sourced from reference TRBV7-2 and TRBJ2-3, is GAGVSQSPSNKVTEKGKDVELRCDPISGHTALYWYRQSLGQGLEFLIYFQGNSAPDKSGLPSDRFSAERTGGSVSTLTIQRTQQEDSAVYLCASSSGAGGNTDTQYFGPGTRLTVL.

This chain links TRBV5-4 with TRBJ2-1; D unresolved. Deletions cut 1 base from V and 8 bases from J, with 16 bases between. CDR3 length equals 15 residues. CDR1 is SGHNT and CDR2 is YYREEE in the germline V gene (reference sequence). CDR3 region: CASSLSRAPLDEQFF. The CDR3 nucleotides read TGTGCCAGCAGCTTGTCTAGGGCCCCTTTGGATGAGCAGTTCTTC.

This clone came up once. This chain joins TRBV30 and TRBJ1-1; no clear D gene. Deletions cut 7 bases from V and 6 bases from J, with 12 bases between. CDR1 GTSNPN and CDR2 SVGIG come from the germline V gene (reference sequence). The CDR3 contains 11 residues. The CDR3 loop reads CASRLGPEAFF. The CDR3 DNA reads as TGTGCCTCCCGACTTGGCCCTGAAGCTTTCTTT.

The genes are TRBV5-1 and TRBJ1-4; D is unclear. V was shortened by 2 bases and J by 0 bases, with 11 bases between the two germline ends. This CDR3 has 16 residues. The germline V gene has CDR1 SGHRS and CDR2 YFSETQ. CDR3 protein: CASSLGGSSTNEKLFF. The DNA of the CDR3 is TGCGCCAGCAGCTTAGGAGGAAGTTCAACTAATGAAAAACTGTTTTTT. The full variable domain, completed using reference TRBV5-1 and TRBJ1-4, is KAGVTQTPRYLIKTRGQQVTLSCSPISGHRSVSWYQQTPGQGLQFLFEYFSETQRNKGNFPGRFSGRQFSNSRSEMNVSTLELGDSALYLCASSLGGSSTNEKLFFGSGTQLSVL.